Listed below are T cell receptor beta chains from one sample, sequenced in a study of CD8+CD57+ T cells in acquired aplastic anemia. TCRdb fed the reads into MiXCR, producing one record per CDR3 protein. The sample holds about 42,000 distinct CDR3 sequences; approximately 71% are singletons and the top ten take roughly a quarter. The sequenced material came from sorted CD4+, CD8+, or CD8+CD57+ T cells (not recorded which) from PBMCs. The receptors derive from a human donor in good health, serving as a control. The CDR3 runs from the conserved cysteine through the conserved F or W. The D gene is left open where the match is weak. A clone size is listed for some rows: how often the clone was seen (once, few, many), or a class if it is expanded.

TRBV24-1	.	.	TRBJ1-5	TGTGCCACCAGTGATTCCGCAGGGCCTAGCAATCAGCCCCAGCATTTT	CATSDSAGPSNQPQHF
TRBV10-2	TRBD1	.	TRBJ2-7	TGCGCCAGCAGTGAGTCGACAGGGATCTACGAGCAGTACTTC	CASSESTGIYEQYF
TRBV5-1	.	once	TRBJ2-3	TGCGCCAGCAGCGAAACACTAGCTCCCAGCACAGATACGCAGTATTTT	CASSETLAPSTDTQYF
TRBV20-1	.	many	TRBJ2-7	TGCAGTGCTAGCGGTCGGGTCAGATCAGGGGCGACCTACGAGCAGTACTTC	CSASGRVRSGATYEQYF
TRBV20-1	TRBD1	.	TRBJ2-5	TGCAGTGCCACCGGACAGGGTCAAGAGACCCAGTACTTC	CSATGQGQETQYF
TRBV10-3	.	.	TRBJ2-1	TGTGCCATCAGTGAGAGGTCCATTTTATTCGAGCAGTTCTTC	CAISERSILFEQFF
TRBV29-1	.	.	TRBJ1-1	TGCAGCGTTGAAGGGGGTACTGAAGCTTTCTTT	CSVEGGTEAFF
TRBV19	.	once	TRBJ1-2	TGTGCCAGTAGTATAGGCACAGTTCAGGGCTACACCTTC	CASSIGTVQGYTF
TRBV6-1	.	.	TRBJ2-3	TGTGCCAGCAGTCGAACAGAGTTGGATACGCAGTATTTT	CASSRTELDTQYF
TRBV29-1	.	.	TRBJ1-4	TGCAGCGTTGGGACTGCTTTAGGGGAAAAACTGTTTTTT	CSVGTALGEKLFF
TRBV19	.	.	TRBJ1-4	TGTGCCAGTAGTAGGGCTGAAAAACTGTTTTTT	CASSRAEKLFF
TRBV2	TRBD2	.	TRBJ2-1	TGTGCCAGCAGTGCTGCGAGCGGGGGCAGTGAGCAGTTCTTC	CASSAASGGSEQFF
TRBV7-9	.	.	TRBJ1-1	TGTGCCAGCAGCTCAGGAAAGACTGAAGCTTTCTTT	CASSSGKTEAFF
TRBV29-1	TRBD1	.	TRBJ2-7	TGCAGCGTCGGGACAGGGGTTCCCTACGAGCAGTACTTC	CSVGTGVPYEQYF
TRBV5-6	.	.	TRBJ2-7	TGTGCCAGCAGAAGGGCAGGGGACCCCTACGAGCAGTACTTC	CASRRAGDPYEQYF
TRBV19	.	.	TRBJ2-2	TGTGCCAGTATTGGGTACTACAACACCGGGGAGCTGTTTTTT	CASIGYYNTGELFF
TRBV10-3	.	.	TRBJ1-6	TGTGCCATCAGTGAAGGGGACACCAATTCACCCCCCCACTTT	CAISEGDTNSPPHF
TRBV19	TRBD1	few	TRBJ1-6	TGTGCCAGTAGCGACAGGGGCTTATATTCACCCCTCCACTTT	CASSDRGLYSPLHF
TRBV15	TRBD1	.	TRBJ2-5	TGTGCCACCAGCAGAGACCCACAGGGGGGTGTGGAGACCCAGTACTTC	CATSRDPQGGVETQYF
TRBV28	.	once	TRBJ1-2	TGTGCCAGCAGTCCCCTCTCGGACTATGGCTACACCTTC	CASSPLSDYGYTF
TRBV27	TRBD1	many	TRBJ1-2	TGTGCCAGCAGTTTAAAACAGGGGACCTATGGCTACACCTTC	CASSLKQGTYGYTF
TRBV7-3	TRBD1	.	TRBJ1-2	TGTGCCAGCAGTTACAGACAGGGCTATGGCTACACCTTC	CASSYRQGYGYTF
TRBV11-1	TRBD1	.	TRBJ2-7	TGTGCCAGCAGCTCTACAGCTTCCGGGACAGGGACGTACGAGCAGTACTTC	CASSSTASGTGTYEQYF
TRBV7-1	.	many	TRBJ2-1	TGTGCCAGCAGCGCACACAGCGCCGGCACCTTTATCGGTTTTTACAATGAGCAGTTCTTC	CASSAHSAGTFIGFYNEQFF
TRBV10-1	TRBD1	.	TRBJ1-1	TGCGCCAGCAGAGTACCGGGACAGGGGGCCGCTGAAGCTTTCTTT	CASRVPGQGAAEAFF
TRBV10-3	.	.	TRBJ2-1	TGTGCCATCAGCCCGAGGGGAGACTACAATGAGCAGTTCTTC	CAISPRGDYNEQFF
TRBV3-1	TRBD2	many	TRBJ2-1	TGTGCCAGCAGCCAAAGAGCGGGGGCTGGGGGTGAGCAGTTCTTC	CASSQRAGAGGEQFF
TRBV10-2	.	.	TRBJ2-3	TGCGCCAGCAGTGAGGACTCCACAGATACGCAGTATTTT	CASSEDSTDTQYF
TRBV6-5	.	.	TRBJ2-1	TGTGCCAGCAGTTACTCGACACAGGGTAATGAGCAGTTCTTC	CASSYSTQGNEQFF
TRBV24-1	TRBD2	.	TRBJ2-1	TGTGCCACCAGTGATCAACAGCGGGGTTTGGGGAATGAGCAGTTCTTC	CATSDQQRGLGNEQFF
TRBV7-2	TRBD2	.	TRBJ2-7	TGTGCCAGCAGCTTTGGGAGCGGGAGGATCAACGAGCAGTACTTC	CASSFGSGRINEQYF
TRBV20-1	.	.	TRBJ2-7	TGCAGTGCTAGAGATCAGGTGGTTGCAAACTCCTACGAGCAGTACTTC	CSARDQVVANSYEQYF
TRBV4-3	.	once	TRBJ2-1	TGCGCCAGCAGCTTGGTGGCGGGGAAGAGCAATGAGCAGTTCTTC	CASSLVAGKSNEQFF
TRBV4-2	.	.	TRBJ1-1	TGTGCCAGCAGCCAGATTTTGGTCACTGAAGCTTTCTTT	CASSQILVTEAFF
TRBV4-3	.	many	TRBJ1-3	TGCGCCAGCAGCCAAGAGGGAATCGCTGGAAACACCATATATTTT	CASSQEGIAGNTIYF
TRBV20-1	.	.	TRBJ1-1	TGCAGTGCTAGAGATCAGGGACGTTTGAGCACTGAAGCTTTCTTT	CSARDQGRLSTEAFF
TRBV24-1	.	once	TRBJ1-5	TGTGCCACCAGTGACGGACGCTTAGGGCCCCAGCATTTT	CATSDGRLGPQHF
TRBV11-2	.	many	TRBJ1-5	TGTGCCAGCAGCTTAGACGGGGGATATCAGCCCCAGCATTTT	CASSLDGGYQPQHF
TRBV24-1	TRBD1	.	TRBJ2-3	TGTGCCACCAGTGATCCAGGACAGGGAAGCACAGGTACGCAGTATTTT	CATSDPGQGSTGTQYF
TRBV7-9	.	.	TRBJ2-7	TGTGCCAGCAGCTCTGACTGGCATGGGTACGAGCAGTACTTC	CASSSDWHGYEQYF
TRBV9	.	.	TRBJ2-3	TGTGCCAGCAGCCTCCAAGTCACAGATACGCAGTATTTT	CASSLQVTDTQYF
TRBV20-1	.	.	TRBJ2-7	TGCAGTGCTAGAGATGGTATGAGCCGGGCTAGCGACGCCGAGCAGTACTTC	CSARDGMSRASDAEQYF
TRBV29-1	.	.	TRBJ2-7	TGCAGCGTCCAGGCCGGGACAGAGCAGTACTTC	CSVQAGTEQYF